The rows below give T cell receptor beta chains drawn from one sample of a study of T cell responses to AZD1222 COVID-19 vaccine. TCRdb's copy holds only in-frame clones and misses some; the assay was immunoSEQ multiplex PCR. This table holds 75,000 to 100,000 clones, approximately 92% found once. The material was peripheral blood, obtained on day 0 of AZD1222 vaccination. These receptors were collected from an adult in good health. Each CDR3 is given without its conserved first and last residue. The order of the fields is CDR3 protein, V gene, D gene, CDR3 length, J gene. The D gene is left open where the match is weak.

ASSNRRPEPQH TRBV12-3/TRBV12-4 NA 11 TRBJ1-5
ASNHLKAGPAYEQY TRBV6-6 NA 14 TRBJ2-7
ASSNRQGNTGELF TRBV19 TRBD1 13 TRBJ2-2
ASSPNYDNEQF TRBV7-3 NA 11 TRBJ2-1
ASSQGAGGPYNEQF TRBV4-2 TRBD2 14 TRBJ2-1
VDRGTENTEAF TRBV2 TRBD1 11 TRBJ1-1
ASSPLVGEQF TRBV12-3/TRBV12-4 NA 10 TRBJ2-1
ASSVGRSSGNTIY TRBV9 NA 13 TRBJ1-3
ASSSSLRKTQY TRBV18 NA 11 TRBJ2-5
ASSEELSGGNEQF TRBV2 NA 13 TRBJ2-1
ASSPEGLSGANVLT TRBV4-2 NA 14 TRBJ2-6
ASSTDRGSEAF TRBV9 TRBD1 11 TRBJ1-1
ASSRGGAFAYEQY TRBV4-1 NA 13 TRBJ2-7
ASSMIGADADTQY TRBV19 NA 13 TRBJ2-3
ASSLEREVHTQY TRBV5-4 TRBD2 12 TRBJ2-3
ASSVGDVGREQY TRBV9 NA 12 TRBJ2-7
ASSAGDGYT TRBV10-2 NA 9 TRBJ1-2
ASSMRTGGGQPQH TRBV19 TRBD1 13 TRBJ1-5